Below, 3 T cell receptor beta chains from the same sample are listed, as sequenced in a study of CD8 T cells in Susac syndrome. cDNA came from approximately 0.5 to 1 ug RNA primed by random hexamers. TCRdb passed the immunoSEQ multiplex PCR reads through MiXCR, listing each CDR3 protein once. The sample lists 150,000 to 180,000 distinct CDR3 sequences, 85% to 95% occurring once. Sequencing used CD4+ T cells from PBMCs. Receptors were obtained from a human donor with Susac syndrome.

The chain uses TRBV12-3 or TRBV12-4 and TRBJ2-1, with 7 bases fitting TRBD1. With 5 bases clipped from V and 7 bases from J, the junction kept 2 bases outside the gene matches. This CDR3 is built from 12 residues. The CDR3 is CASSRQGNEQFF. The CDR3 nucleotides read TGTGCCAGCAGTCGACAGGGTAATGAGCAGTTCTTC.

This chain uses TRBV4-2 with TRBJ1-2; TRBD1 is a possible D gene (6 bases). Trimming removed 0 bases at V and 4 bases at J, with 12 bases between. This CDR3 spans 15 amino acids. In germline, CDR1 is LGHNA, CDR2 YNFKEQ. In DNA form, the CDR3 reads TGTGCCAGCAGCCAAGACTTACAGGGAAGCTATGGCTACACCTTC. Protein sequence: CASSQDLQGSYGYTF.

V usage is TRBV23-1 and J usage is TRBJ2-3; TRBD1 agrees at 8 bases. TRBV23-1 is designated an ORF whose function remains uncertain. The V segment lost 11 bases and the J segment 8 bases; nucleotides outside the gene matches: 9. This CDR3 contains 12 residues. DNA of the CDR3: TGCGCCGAAGGGACAGGCCAGATTACGCAGTATTTT. Translated: CAEGTGQITQYF.